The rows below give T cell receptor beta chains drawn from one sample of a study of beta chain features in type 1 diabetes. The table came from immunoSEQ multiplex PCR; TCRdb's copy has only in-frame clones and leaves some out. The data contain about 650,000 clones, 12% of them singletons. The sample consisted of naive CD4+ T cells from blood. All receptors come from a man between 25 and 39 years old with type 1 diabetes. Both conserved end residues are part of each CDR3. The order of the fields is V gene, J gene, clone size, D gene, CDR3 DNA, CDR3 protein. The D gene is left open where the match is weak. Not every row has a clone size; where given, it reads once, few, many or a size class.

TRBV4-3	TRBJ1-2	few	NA	TGCGCCAGCAGCCCAGCCAGTGGTGAGGGGCGAGGCTACACCTTC	CASSPASGEGRGYTF
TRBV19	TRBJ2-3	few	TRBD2	TGTGCCAGTAGTAGCGGGACTAGCGAAGATACGCAGTATTTT	CASSSGTSEDTQYF
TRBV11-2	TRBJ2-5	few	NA	TGTGCCAGCAGCTTAGATGGGGCGAACGTTCGCGAGACCCAGTACTTC	CASSLDGANVRETQYF
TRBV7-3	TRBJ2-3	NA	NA	TGTGCCAGCAGCTTAAAGGGCCCAGATACGCAGTATTTT	CASSLKGPDTQYF
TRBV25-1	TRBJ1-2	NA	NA	TGTGCCAGCAGTGAACCCTCCTATGGCTACACCTTC	CASSEPSYGYTF
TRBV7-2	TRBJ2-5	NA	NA	TGTGCCAGCAGCTTCGCGGTACAGGAGACCCAGTACTTC	CASSFAVQETQYF
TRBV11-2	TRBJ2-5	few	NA	TGTGCCAGCAGCCCTGTCACGGGCCAAGAGACCCAGTACTTC	CASSPVTGQETQYF
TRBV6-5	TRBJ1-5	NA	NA	TGTGCCAGCAGTGGACAGATCAATCAGCCCCAGCATTTT	CASSGQINQPQHF
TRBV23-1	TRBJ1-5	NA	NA	TGCGCCAGCCTGGGGCCGGAAGGCAATCAGCCCCAGCATTTT	CASLGPEGNQPQHF
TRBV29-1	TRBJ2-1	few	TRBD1	TGCAGCGCACCGACAGGGGGCTCCTACAATGAGCAGTTCTTC	CSAPTGGSYNEQFF
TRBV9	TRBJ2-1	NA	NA	TGTGCCAGCAGCGTAGTTCTTGGTGAGCAGTTCTTC	CASSVVLGEQFF
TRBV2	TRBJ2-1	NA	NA	TGTGCCCACAAGGAGGGTTTAGGATCGTTGGATGAGCAGTTCTTC	CAHKEGLGSLDEQFF
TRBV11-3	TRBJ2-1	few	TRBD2	TGTGCCAGCAGCCCTAGACTAGCGGGCCACAATGAGCAGTTCTTC	CASSPRLAGHNEQFF
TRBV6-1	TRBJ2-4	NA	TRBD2	TGTGCCAGCAGTGCTAGCGGTGATTTAGCCAAAAACATTCAGTACTTC	CASSASGDLAKNIQYF
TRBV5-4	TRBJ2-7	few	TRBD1	TGTGCCAGCAGTTCCACGGGACAGAACTACGAGCAGTACTTC	CASSSTGQNYEQYF
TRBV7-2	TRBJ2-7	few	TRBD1	TGTGCCAGCAGCTCCTCCGGACAGGGCGACGAGCAGTACTTC	CASSSSGQGDEQYF
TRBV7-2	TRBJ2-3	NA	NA	TGTGCCAGCAGCTTGAGCCTAGCTAGCACAGATACGCAGTATTTT	CASSLSLASTDTQYF
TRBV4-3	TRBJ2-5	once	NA	TGCGCCAGCAGCCAAGATCATAGGGGGGGAAGAGGAGAGACCCAGTACTTC	CASSQDHRGGRGETQYF
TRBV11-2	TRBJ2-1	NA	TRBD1	TGTGCCAGCAGCTCAACAGGGGATGGGTGGGCCGAGCAGTTCTTC	CASSSTGDGWAEQFF
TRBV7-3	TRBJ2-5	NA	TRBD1	TGTGCCAGCAGCGGGACCAAGGGGACAGGTCTGAAGGAGACCCAGTACTTC	CASSGTKGTGLKETQYF
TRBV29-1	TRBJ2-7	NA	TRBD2	TGCAGCGTTGGGGGACTAGCGAACTACGAGCAGTACTTC	CSVGGLANYEQYF
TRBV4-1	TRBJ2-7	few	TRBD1	TGCGCCAGCAGCCAAGGACAGGGATTCTTCTACGAGCAGTACTTC	CASSQGQGFFYEQYF
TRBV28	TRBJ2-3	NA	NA	TGTGCCAGCAGCTCCGGTACCAGGGAGGATACGCAGTATTTT	CASSSGTREDTQYF
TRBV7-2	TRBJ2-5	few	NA	TGTGCCAGCAGCTTAGAGCAGGGCGGTGAGACCCAGTACTTC	CASSLEQGGETQYF
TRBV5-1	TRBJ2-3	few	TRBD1	TGCGCCAGCGGCCACGCACAGGGGGCGAGCACAGATACGCAGTATTTT	CASGHAQGASTDTQYF
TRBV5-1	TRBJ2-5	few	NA	TGCGCCAGCAGCCCGGGGACCCTTCTCCAAGAGACCCAGTACTTC	CASSPGTLLQETQYF
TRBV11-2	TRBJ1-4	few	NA	TGTGCCAGCAGCTGGAATTGGGGACCGAACAATGAAAAACTGTTTTTT	CASSWNWGPNNEKLFF
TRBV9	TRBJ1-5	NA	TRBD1	TGTGCCAGCAGTCCGACCGGGACAGGGAATCAGCCCCAGCATTTT	CASSPTGTGNQPQHF
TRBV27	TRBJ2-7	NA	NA	TGTGCCAGCAGTTTCGGGCAGGTTGCCTACGAGCAGTACTTC	CASSFGQVAYEQYF
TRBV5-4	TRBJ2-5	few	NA	TGTGCCAGCAGCTCCGCAAATTACCAAGAGACCCAGTACTTC	CASSSANYQETQYF
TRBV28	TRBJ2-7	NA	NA	TGTGCCAGCAGTTTGCCTACCCTCCCCTACGAGCAGTACTTC	CASSLPTLPYEQYF
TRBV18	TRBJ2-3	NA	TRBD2	TGTGCCAGCTCCCTGCGGACTAGCGGGGGGCCAGATACGCAGTATTTT	CASSLRTSGGPDTQYF
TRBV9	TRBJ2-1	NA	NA	TGTGCCAGCAGCGTTCTGCACGGGGGCGAGTCCTACAATGAGCAGTTCTTC	CASSVLHGGESYNEQFF
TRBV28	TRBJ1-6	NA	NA	TGTGCCAGCAGTGGGGGATTGTGGAGCTCCTATAATTCACCCCTCCACTTT	CASSGGLWSSYNSPLHF
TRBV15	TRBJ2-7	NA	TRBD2	TGTGCCACCAGCGGAGGGGGGACTAGCGGCAAATACGAGCAGTACTTC	CATSGGGTSGKYEQYF
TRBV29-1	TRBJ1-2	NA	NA	TGCAGCGTTGAAATCTGGGACCGCTTACCACTCTATGGCTACACCTTC	CSVEIWDRLPLYGYTF
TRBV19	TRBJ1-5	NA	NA	TGTGCCAGTAGTAGCGGGCTGAATCAGCCCCAGCATTTT	CASSSGLNQPQHF